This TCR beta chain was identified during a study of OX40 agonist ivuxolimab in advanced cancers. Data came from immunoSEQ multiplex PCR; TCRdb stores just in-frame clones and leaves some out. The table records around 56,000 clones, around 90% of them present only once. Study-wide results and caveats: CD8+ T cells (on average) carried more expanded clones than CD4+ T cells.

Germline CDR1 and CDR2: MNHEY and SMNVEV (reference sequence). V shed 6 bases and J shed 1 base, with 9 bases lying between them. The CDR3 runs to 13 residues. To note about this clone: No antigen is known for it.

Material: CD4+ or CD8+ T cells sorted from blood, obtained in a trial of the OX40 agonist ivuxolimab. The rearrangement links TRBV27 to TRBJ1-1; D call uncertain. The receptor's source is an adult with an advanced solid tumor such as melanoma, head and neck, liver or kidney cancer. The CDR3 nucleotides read TGTGCCAGCAGGTCGTGGGGGAACACTGAAGCTTTCTTT. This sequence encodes CASRSWGNTEAFF.